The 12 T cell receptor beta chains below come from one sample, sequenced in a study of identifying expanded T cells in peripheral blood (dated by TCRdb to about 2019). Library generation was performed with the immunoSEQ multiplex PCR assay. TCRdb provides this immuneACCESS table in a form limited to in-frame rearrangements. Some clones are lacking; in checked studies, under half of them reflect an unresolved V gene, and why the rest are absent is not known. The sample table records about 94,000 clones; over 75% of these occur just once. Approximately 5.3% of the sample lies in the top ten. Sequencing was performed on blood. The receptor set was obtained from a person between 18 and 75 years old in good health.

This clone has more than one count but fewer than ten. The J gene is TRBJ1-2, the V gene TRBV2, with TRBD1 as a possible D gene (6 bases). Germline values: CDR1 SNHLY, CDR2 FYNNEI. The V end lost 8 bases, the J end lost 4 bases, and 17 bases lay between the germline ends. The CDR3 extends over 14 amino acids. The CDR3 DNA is TGTGCCAGCGGAAATCAGGGGAGTGCCTATGGCTACACCTTC. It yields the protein CASGNQGSAYGYTF.

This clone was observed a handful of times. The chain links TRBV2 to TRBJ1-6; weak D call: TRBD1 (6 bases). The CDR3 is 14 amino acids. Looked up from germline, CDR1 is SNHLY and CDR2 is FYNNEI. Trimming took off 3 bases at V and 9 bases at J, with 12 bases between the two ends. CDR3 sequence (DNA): TGTGCCAGCAGTGAGACGGGGGCGCGTTCACCCCTCCACTTT. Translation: CASSETGARSPLHF.

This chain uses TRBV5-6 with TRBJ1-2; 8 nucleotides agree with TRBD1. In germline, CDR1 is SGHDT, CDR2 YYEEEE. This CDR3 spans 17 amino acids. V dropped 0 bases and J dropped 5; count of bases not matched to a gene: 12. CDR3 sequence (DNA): TGTGCCAGCAGCTTGGAGGAATTTGACAGGGGCTTTTATGGCTACACCTTC. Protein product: CASSLEEFDRGFYGYTF.

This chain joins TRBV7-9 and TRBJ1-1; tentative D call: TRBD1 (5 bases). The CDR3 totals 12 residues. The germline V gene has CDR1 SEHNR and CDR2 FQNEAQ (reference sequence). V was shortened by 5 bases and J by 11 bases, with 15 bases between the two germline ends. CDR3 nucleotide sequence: TGTGCCAGCAGCCGGACACCTGAGAAGGCTTTCTTT. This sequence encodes CASSRTPEKAFF.

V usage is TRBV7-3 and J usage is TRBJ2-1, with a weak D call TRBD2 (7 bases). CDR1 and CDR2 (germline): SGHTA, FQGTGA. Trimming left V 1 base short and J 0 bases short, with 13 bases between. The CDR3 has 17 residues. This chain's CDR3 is CASSLSAGASSYNEQFF. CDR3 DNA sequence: TGTGCCAGCAGCTTAAGTGCGGGGGCTAGCTCCTACAATGAGCAGTTCTTC.

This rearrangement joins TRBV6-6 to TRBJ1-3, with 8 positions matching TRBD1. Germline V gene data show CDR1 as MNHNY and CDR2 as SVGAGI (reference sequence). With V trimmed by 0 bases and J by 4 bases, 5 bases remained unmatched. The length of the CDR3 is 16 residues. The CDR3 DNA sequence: TGTGCCAGCAGTTACTCCTCGACAGGGGAAGGAAACACCATATATTTT. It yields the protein CASSYSSTGEGNTIYF.

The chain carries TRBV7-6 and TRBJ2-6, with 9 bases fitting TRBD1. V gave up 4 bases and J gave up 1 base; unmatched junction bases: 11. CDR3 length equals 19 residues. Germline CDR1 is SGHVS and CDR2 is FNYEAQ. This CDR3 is CASSSRSQGARSGANVLTF. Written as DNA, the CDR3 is TGTGCCAGCAGCTCCCGGTCACAGGGGGCGCGGTCTGGGGCCAACGTCCTGACTTTC.

As DNA, the CDR3 is TGTGCCAGCAGCTTAGAGGAAGTCTCCTATAATTCACCCCTCCACTTT. Amino acids: CASSLEEVSYNSPLHF. The rearrangement links TRBV7-8 to TRBJ1-6, with D uncertain. The CDR3 runs to 16 residues. CDR1 and CDR2 (germline): SGHVS, FQNEAQ. The V end was cut by 1 base, the J end by 0 bases, with 7 bases between.

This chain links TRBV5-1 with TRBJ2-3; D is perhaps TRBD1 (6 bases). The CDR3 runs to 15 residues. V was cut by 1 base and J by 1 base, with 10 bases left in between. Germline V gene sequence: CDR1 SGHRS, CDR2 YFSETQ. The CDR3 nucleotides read TGCGCCAGCAGCTTGTCAGGGGCTCGCACAGATACGCAGTATTTT. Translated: CASSLSGARTDTQYF.

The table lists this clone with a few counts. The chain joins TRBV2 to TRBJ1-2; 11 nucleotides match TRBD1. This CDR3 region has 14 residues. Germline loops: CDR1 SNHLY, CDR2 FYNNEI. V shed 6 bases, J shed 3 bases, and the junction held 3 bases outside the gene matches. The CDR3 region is CASSRTGGDYGYTF. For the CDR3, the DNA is TGTGCCAGCAGCAGGACAGGGGGCGACTATGGCTACACCTTC.

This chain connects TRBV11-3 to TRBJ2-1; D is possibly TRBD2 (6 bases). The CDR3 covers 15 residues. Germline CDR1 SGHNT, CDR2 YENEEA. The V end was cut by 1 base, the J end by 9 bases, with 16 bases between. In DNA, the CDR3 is TGTGCCAGCAGCTTAGTAGCGGAGGGGATTGGTGAGCAGTTCTTC. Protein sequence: CASSLVAEGIGEQFF.

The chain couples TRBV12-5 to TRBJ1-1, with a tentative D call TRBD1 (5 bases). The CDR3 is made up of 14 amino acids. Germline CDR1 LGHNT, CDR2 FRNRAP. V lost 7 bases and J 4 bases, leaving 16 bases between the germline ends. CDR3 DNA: TGTGCTAGTGCCCAAATGCAGGGCGTCACTGAAGCTTTCTTT. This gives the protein CASAQMQGVTEAFF.